This T cell receptor beta chain appears in the sequencing data of a study of CXCR3 chemokines and chemotherapy response in bladder cancer. MiXCR, applied by TCRdb to the PCR reads, yields one record per CDR3 protein. This table has about 2,900 distinct CDR3 sequences, about 10% appearing once. V was clipped by 6 bases and J by 4 bases, with 15 bases between them. Germline loops: CDR1 KGHDR, CDR2 SFDVKD. There are 15 residues in the CDR3. The specimen was taken from a patient whose treatment included neoadjuvant chemotherapy. The TCR sequence derives from a human donor with bladder cancer that responded to neoadjuvant chemotherapy. The rearrangement uses TRBV24-1 and TRBJ2-1; a weak D match, TRBD2 (6 bases). The CDR3 protein is CATSPGRTPYNEQFF. CDR3 DNA sequence: TGTGCCACCAGTCCAGGGAGGACCCCTTACAATGAGCAGTTCTTC.